These T cell receptor beta chains were read from a single sample in a study of CD8+ T cells in alopecia areata. Measured with immunoSEQ multiplex PCR; TCRdb has only the in-frame clones, and not every one. The data hold some 82,000 clones, with roughly 51% observed a single time. The specimen sequenced was NKG2D-high CD8+ T cells sorted from blood. Source of these receptors: a human donor with alopecia areata. Each CDR3 is given with its conserved first and last residue. The order of the fields is V gene, CDR3 protein.

V: TRBV19
CDR3: CASQGTTYEQYF

V: TRBV30
CDR3: CAWKRQDGYTF

V: TRBV27
CDR3: CASSFGTGWNEQFF

V: TRBV28
CDR3: CASSPTTGVWETQYF

V: TRBV6-6
CDR3: CASRTSGYTF

V: TRBV28
CDR3: CASSSTFEDYEQYF

V: TRBV4-1
CDR3: CASRGPGLEKLFF

V: TRBV29-1
CDR3: CSVGRGISYEQYF

V: TRBV14
CDR3: CASTQSQPQHF

V: TRBV28
CDR3: CASGMTVGNQPQHF

V: TRBV11-2
CDR3: CASSLDPSGGSYEQYF

V: TRBV28
CDR3: CASSSLQDEQFF